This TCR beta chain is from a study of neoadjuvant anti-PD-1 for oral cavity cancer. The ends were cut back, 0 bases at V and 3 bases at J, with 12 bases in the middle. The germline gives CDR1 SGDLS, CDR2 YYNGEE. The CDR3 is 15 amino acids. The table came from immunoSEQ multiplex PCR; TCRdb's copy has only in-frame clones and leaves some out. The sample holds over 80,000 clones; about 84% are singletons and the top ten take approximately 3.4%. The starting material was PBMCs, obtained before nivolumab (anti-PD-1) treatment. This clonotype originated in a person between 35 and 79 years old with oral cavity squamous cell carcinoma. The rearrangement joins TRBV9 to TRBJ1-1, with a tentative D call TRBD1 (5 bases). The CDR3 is CASSVDTGGDTEAFF. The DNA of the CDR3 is TGTGCCAGCAGCGTAGACACGGGAGGGGACACTGAAGCTTTCTTT.